This T cell receptor beta chain was sequenced during a study of cytomegalovirus exposure and HLA in healthy donors. PCR used 60 Vbeta primers and 13 Jbeta primers. Assay: immunoSEQ multiplex PCR; the TCRdb copy retains only in-frame clones and omits some. The sample records around 37,000 clones, 82% being singletons. This clone was picked up one time. At one end, the junction sequence differs from germline, possibly due to a read error. The CDR3 covers 15 residues. Germline CDR1 LNHDA, CDR2 SQIVND (reference sequence). The sequencing input was PBMCs. The chain joins TRBV19 to TRBJ2-1, with 8 bases aligning to TRBD2. The sequence was collected from a woman between 18 and 29 years old in good health and CMV-seropositive. The CDR3 protein is CASRPGSGAYDEQFF. In DNA, the CDR3 is TGTGCCAGTAGACCCGGTAGCGGGGCCTACGATGAGCAGTTCTTC. The full variable domain, in which reference TRBV19 and TRBJ2-1 provide the parts outside the CDR3, is DGGITQSPKYLFRKEGQNVTLSCEQNLNHDAMYWYRQDPGQGLRLIYYSQIVNDFQKGDIAEGYSVSREKKESFPLTVTSAQKNPTAFYLCASRPGSGAYDEQFFGPGTRLTVL.